Below, 12 T cell receptor beta chains from the same sample are listed, as sequenced in a study of T cell changes during pregnancy in multiple sclerosis. The data were produced by immunoSEQ multiplex PCR, yet TCRdb's version contains in-frame clones alone and is incomplete. This sample carries roughly 60,000 clones, just under 95% of them seen once, and the ten largest clones take approximately 1.5%. The starting material was peripheral blood, obtained in the second trimester of pregnancy. Receptors originate from a female donor with multiple sclerosis, enrolled in a pregnancy study.

This chain connects TRBV27 to TRBJ1-1; tentatively, D is TRBD1 (5 bases). CDR3 size: 14 residues. Germline CDR1 is MNHEY and CDR2 is SMNVEV (reference sequence). V shed 2 bases and J shed 1 base, with 8 bases lying between them. The CDR3 protein is CASSLDRGNTEAFF. The CDR3 DNA sequence: TGTGCCAGCAGTTTAGATAGGGGGAACACTGAAGCTTTCTTT.

This clone is a singleton in its sample. The CDR3 DNA sequence: TGTGCCAGCAGCAAGGCCGGGTCCCTAGCCCGACCCTACAATGAGCAGTTCTTC. This sequence encodes CASSKAGSLARPYNEQFF. The chain carries TRBV21-1 and TRBJ2-1; the D call TRBD2 from the table was never checked on the DNA. TRBV21-1 constitutes a pseudogene. The CDR3 covers 18 residues.

This chain joins TRBV18 and TRBJ2-7; 8 bases agree with TRBD1. The junction had 8 bases not matched to a gene; V was cut back by 3 bases and J by 1 base. This CDR3 is 16 amino acids long. In germline, CDR1 is KGHSH, CDR2 LQKENI. CDR3 residues: CASSPLGRQGSYEQYF. The CDR3 region has the DNA TGTGCCAGCTCACCGCTCGGGAGACAGGGGTCCTACGAGCAGTACTTC.

The rearrangement links TRBV7-6 to TRBJ2-1, with 9 bases that match TRBD2. V gave up 2 bases and J gave up 0 bases; unmatched junction bases: 2. The CDR3 contains 16 residues. CDR1 SGHVS and CDR2 FNYEAQ come from the germline V gene. The CDR3 nucleotides are TGTGCCAGCAGCTTACTAGCGGGGATCTCCTACAATGAGCAGTTCTTC. It is translated as CASSLLAGISYNEQFF.

This clone was observed once. The V call is TRBV4-3, the J call TRBJ2-7; D is possibly TRBD1 (6 bases). Germline CDR1 LGHNA, CDR2 YSLEER. V was shortened by 1 base and J by 1 base, with 14 bases between the two germline ends. This CDR3 is built from 16 residues. The DNA for the CDR3 is TGCGCCAGCAGCCAAGGGCTGGACAGTTCTTCCTACGAGCAGTACTTC. Protein sequence: CASSQGLDSSSYEQYF.

The chain links TRBV6-5 to TRBJ2-4; 9 bases match TRBD1. This CDR3 comprises 15 residues. V lost 6 bases and J lost 8; bases outside the gene matches: 11. Germline V CDR1 and CDR2: MNHEY, SVGAGI. The CDR3 loop is CASRNRGPPGDIQYF. The CDR3 coding sequence is TGTGCCAGCAGAAACAGGGGGCCCCCCGGGGACATTCAGTACTTC.

The chain recombines TRBV7-3 with TRBJ2-1, with D possibly matching TRBD2 (5 bases). V was cut by 5 bases and J by 9 bases, with 11 bases left in between. The germline gives CDR1 SGHTA, CDR2 FQGTGA. The CDR3 is 12 amino acids. CDR3 nucleotides: TGTGCCAGCAGCCACACTAGTAGTGAGCAGTTCTTC. Amino acids: CASSHTSSEQFF.

This chain joins TRBV7-8 and TRBJ2-4; D remains unclear. This CDR3 has 14 amino acids. Per the germline V gene, CDR1 is SGHVS and CDR2 is FQNEAQ. V shed 3 bases and J shed 6 bases, with 12 bases lying between them. CDR3 sequence: CASSLTSTGNIQYF. The CDR3 nucleotides read TGTGCCAGCAGCTTGACTTCCACGGGAAACATTCAGTACTTC.

The chain joins TRBV2 to TRBJ2-3; 10 nucleotides agree with TRBD2. J lost 2 bases, V lost 5 bases, and 1 base had no gene match. CDR1 and CDR2 (germline): SNHLY, FYNNEI. The CDR3 consists of 14 residues. For the CDR3, the DNA is TGTGCCAGCAGTCTAGCGGGGGACACAGATACGCAGTATTTT. Its translation is CASSLAGDTDTQYF.

The J gene is TRBJ2-1, the V gene TRBV5-1; 8 bases are a match to TRBD1. V shed 5 bases and J 9 bases; nucleotides not matched to a gene: 7. The germline V gene has CDR1 SGHRS and CDR2 YFSETQ. The CDR3 is 13 amino acids. DNA for the CDR3: TGCGCCAGCAGACCGGGACAGGTGGGTGAGCAGTTCTTC. Its protein is CASRPGQVGEQFF.

The chain is built from TRBV5-4 and TRBJ1-4, with a tentative D call TRBD1 (5 bases). Germline V gene data show CDR1 as SGHNT and CDR2 as YYREEE (reference sequence). Trimming pared 0 bases from V and 8 bases from J, leaving 11 bases between. The CDR3 is 14 residues long. This CDR3 reads CASSLDGGGEKLFF. In nucleotides, the CDR3 is TGTGCCAGCAGCTTGGACGGGGGAGGAGAAAAACTGTTTTTT.

This chain connects TRBV28 to TRBJ1-1; D possibly corresponds to TRBD1 (5 bases). This CDR3 contains 14 residues. V gave up 1 base and J gave up 2 bases, with 8 bases separating them. Germline V lookup: CDR1 MDHEN, CDR2 SYDVKM. The CDR3 spells CASSLFDRNTEAFF. The CDR3 DNA reads TGTGCCAGCAGTTTATTCGACAGAAACACTGAAGCTTTCTTT.